This T cell receptor beta chain is drawn from a study of shared clonotypes between healthy human individuals. About the study: Samples came from a couple of female and a few male donors aged 18 to 49. Study results and caveats: Genetic and exposure-history diversity was limited by the few donors. Clonotype sharing across a few donors was observed for around 5% of naive CD4 clonotypes.

Points on this clone: The antigen is undetermined.

Profiled with immunoSEQ multiplex PCR; TCRdb holds only in-frame clones, not every one. The table includes 2 million to 2.5 million clones, roughly 95% detected once. Terminally differentiated effector memory CD45RA+ cells were excluded from the naive CD8 cells, which were CD45RO-negative and positively selected for CCR7. Healthy and HIV-negative, the adult donors had no recent acute infections or vaccinations. CDR1 is MNHEY, CDR2 SVGAGI, per germline. Trimming cost V 5 bases and J 3 bases; bases outside gene matches: 8. The CDR3 spans 15 residues. The sequence derives from a man aged 18-30 years in good health. Source material: naive CD8+ T cells sorted from blood. The chain links TRBV6-5 to TRBJ2-7; 9 positions match TRBD1. CDR3 in DNA: TGTGCCAGCAGTCAGGACAGGGGACCTTTCTACGAGCAGTACTTC. It is translated as CASSQDRGPFYEQYF.